A single sample is the source of the 12 T cell receptor beta chains below, sequenced in a study of blood T cell repertoires in COVID-19. The data were produced by immunoSEQ multiplex PCR, yet TCRdb's version contains in-frame clones alone and is incomplete. In the table there are about 59,000 clones, around four fifths of which are singletons. Sequencing was carried out using peripheral blood. The receptors were gathered from a woman between 65 and 79 years old with acute or convalescent COVID-19.

CDR3 loop: CASRNRQGFVEAFF. CDR3 sequence (DNA): TGTGCCAGCAGGAACAGGCAGGGTTTTGTCGAAGCTTTCTTT. The chain combines TRBV3-1 (or the pseudogene TRBV3-2) with TRBJ1-1; D is possibly TRBD1 (5 bases). This CDR3 has 14 residues. Germline values: CDR1 LGHDT, CDR2 YNNKEL (reference sequence). The V end was cut by 6 bases, the J end by 8 bases, with 19 bases between.

The V gene is TRBV19, the J gene TRBJ1-2; 9 positions agree with TRBD1. The CDR3 sequence is 15 residues long. The V segment lost 5 bases and the J segment 3 bases; nucleotides outside the gene matches: 7. Germline V gene data show CDR1 as LNHDA and CDR2 as SQIVND (reference sequence). This chain's CDR3 is CASSPRDRVDYGYTF. DNA of the CDR3: TGTGCCAGTAGTCCGCGGGACAGGGTCGACTATGGCTACACCTTC.

The chain uses TRBV5-1 and TRBJ1-4; maybe TRBD1 (6 bases). The CDR3 runs to 14 residues. V was trimmed by 2 bases and J by 8 bases, leaving 13 bases between them. The germline CDR1 and CDR2 sequences are SGHRS and YFSETQ. This CDR3 is CASSFNREKEKLFF. The CDR3 coding sequence is TGCGCCAGCAGCTTCAACAGGGAAAAAGAAAAACTGTTTTTT.

This clone was observed a handful of times. V usage is TRBV23-1 and J usage is TRBJ2-7; D may be TRBD1 (6 bases). TRBV23-1 is reported as an ORF; its role is uncertain. Trimming cost V 0 bases and J 3 bases, with 12 bases left between them. The CDR3 loop spans 15 amino acids. CDR3 protein: CASSQSLGTIYEQYF. The DNA for the CDR3 is TGCGCCAGCAGTCAATCCCTAGGGACAATCTACGAGCAGTACTTC.

The gene calls are TRBV5-1 and TRBJ2-1; TRBD1 matches 8 bases. The CDR3 has 15 amino acids. The germline CDR1 and CDR2 sequences are SGHRS and YFSETQ. With V trimmed by 2 bases and J by 6 bases, 7 bases remained unmatched. The CDR3 sequence: CASSFRTGSGNEQFF. The CDR3 bases are TGCGCCAGCAGCTTTCGGACAGGGAGTGGCAATGAGCAGTTCTTC.

The gene calls are TRBV11-3 and TRBJ2-1; a weak D match, TRBD1 (5 bases). Germline V CDR1 and CDR2: SGHNT, YENEEA. The CDR3 covers 15 residues. The germline V and J ends were trimmed by 5 bases and 3 bases, with 14 bases remaining between them. The CDR3 spells CASSTGSSRYNEQFF. The CDR3 DNA sequence: TGTGCCAGCAGCACAGGATCCTCGCGCTACAATGAGCAGTTCTTC.

Only one count was recorded for this clone. V usage is TRBV6-2 or TRBV6-3 and J usage is TRBJ1-1; perhaps TRBD1 as D (5 bases). This CDR3 has 13 amino acids. Germline CDR1 and CDR2: MNHEY and SVGEGT. Trimming removed 3 bases at V and 7 bases at J, with 12 bases between. The CDR3 sequence: CASSYIRGGEAFF. DNA for the CDR3: TGTGCCAGCAGTTATATTCGGGGGGGTGAAGCTTTCTTT.

Relative to its sample, this clone is medium-sized. This chain links TRBV2 with TRBJ2-2; 8 nucleotides line up with TRBD1. The CDR3 is made up of 15 amino acids. V lost 6 bases to trimming and J lost 1 base; unmatched junction nucleotides: 4. Germline V lookup: CDR1 SNHLY, CDR2 FYNNEI. As DNA, the CDR3 is TGTGCCAGCAGGACCGGGACAGGGAACACCGGGGAGCTGTTTTTT. This translates into CASRTGTGNTGELFF. Filled out from reference TRBV2 and TRBJ2-2, the complete variable domain reads EPEVTQTPSHQVTQMGQEVILRCVPISNHLYFYWYRQILGQKVEFLVSFYNNEISEKSEIFDDQFSVERPDGSNFTLKIRSTKLEDSAMYFCASRTGTGNTGELFFGEGSRLTVL.

As DNA, the CDR3 is TGTGCCAGCAGCTTAGCTCTAGCGGGACAAGAGACCCAGTACTTC. It is translated as CASSLALAGQETQYF. V usage is TRBV11-2 and J usage is TRBJ2-5; 9 bases agree with TRBD2. The CDR3 sequence is 15 residues long. V gave up 1 base and J gave up 2 bases; unmatched junction bases: 2. Germline-derived CDR1 and CDR2 are SGHAT and FQNNGV.

This clone was detected only a few times. The CDR3, as DNA: TGTGCCAGTGCCACCTCGAAGGGGGCGGCTAATGAAAAACTGTTTTTT. This gives the protein CASATSKGAANEKLFF. This chain links TRBV6-6 with TRBJ1-4; 7 bases are shared with TRBD1. Germline V gives CDR1 MNHNY, CDR2 SVGAGI (reference sequence). The length of the CDR3 is 16 residues. Germline trimming cut 9 bases from V and 3 bases from J; bases unmatched to any gene: 13.

The rearrangement uses TRBV19 and TRBJ1-2, with TRBD1 matching 7 bases. Trimming took 3 bases from V and 2 from J; bases not matched to a gene: 3. CDR1 and CDR2 (germline): LNHDA, SQIVND (reference sequence). There are 14 residues in the CDR3. The CDR3: CASSIDRVNYGYTF. Here the CDR3 DNA reads TGTGCCAGTAGTATCGACAGGGTCAACTATGGCTACACCTTC.

V usage is TRBV7-9 and J usage is TRBJ1-4, with D perhaps TRBD1 (5 bases). Germline V lookup: CDR1 SEHNR, CDR2 FQNEAQ (reference sequence). This CDR3 has 17 amino acids. The V end lost 4 bases, the J end lost 4 bases, and 19 bases lay between the germline ends. CDR3 DNA: TGTGCCAGCAGCTCTTCCCCGGGGACTGGGGTTAATGAAAAACTGTTTTTT. Translated: CASSSSPGTGVNEKLFF. Looking up the rest from reference TRBV7-9 and TRBJ1-4 gives the full variable domain: DTGVSQNPRHKITKRGQNVTFRCDPISEHNRLYWYRQTLGQGPEFLTYFQNEAQLEKSRLLSDRFSAERPKGSFSTLEIQRTEQGDSAMYLCASSSSPGTGVNEKLFFGSGTQLSVL.